The 20 T cell receptor beta chains given below trace back to one sample, sequenced in a study of shared clonotypes between healthy human individuals. Method: immunoSEQ multiplex PCR; TCRdb's copy keeps in-frame clones and lacks some. The table lists some 630,000 clones, about 95% of them singletons. Positively selected for CCR7, the CD45RO-negative cells used as naive CD8 cells excluded terminally differentiated effector memory CD45RA+ cells. Sequencing was performed on naive CD8+ T cells sorted from blood. These receptors were collected from a woman aged 25 to 45 in good health.

V is TRBV19 and J is TRBJ1-2, with D perhaps TRBD1 (5 bases). V was pared by 9 bases and J by 0 bases, with 11 bases between. CDR1 is LNHDA and CDR2 is SQIVND in the germline V gene (reference sequence). This CDR3 has 13 residues. CDR3 region: CASRGEANYGYTF. CDR3 nucleotide sequence: TGTGCCAGCCGGGGGGAAGCTAACTATGGCTACACCTTC. The full variable domain, its missing parts supplied by reference TRBV19 and TRBJ1-2, is DGGITQSPKYLFRKEGQNVTLSCEQNLNHDAMYWYRQDPGQGLRLIYYSQIVNDFQKGDIAEGYSVSREKKESFPLTVTSAQKNPTAFYLCASRGEANYGYTFGSGTRLTVV.

Notes on this clone: This CDR3 is also generated by other DNA sequences in the sample. The CDR3 DNA reads TGTGCCAGTAGTATAGGTTCCGGATCCTACGAGCAGTACTTC. The encoded protein is CASSIGSGSYEQYF. This chain uses TRBV19 with TRBJ2-7; no clear D gene. Looked up from germline, CDR1 is LNHDA and CDR2 is SQIVND (reference sequence). Between the trimmed V and J ends, which lost 1 base and 1 base, there was a span of 8 bases. The CDR3 is 14 residues long.

V is TRBV7-2 and J is TRBJ2-7; D uncertain. The length of the CDR3 is 16 residues. From germline, CDR1 is SGHTA and CDR2 FQGNSA. Trimming took off 2 bases at V and 3 bases at J, with 17 bases between the two ends. The CDR3 sequence: CASSLSGASGGYEQYF. Here the CDR3 DNA reads TGTGCCAGCAGCTTATCAGGAGCCTCGGGTGGCTACGAGCAGTACTTC.

This clone occurred once. The rearrangement uses TRBV4-1 and TRBJ2-1; 7 bases map to TRBD1. Germline V CDR1 and CDR2: MGHRA, YSYEKL. The CDR3 length is 14 residues. J gave up 8 bases and V 4 bases, and 8 bases lay outside the gene matches. CDR3 in amino acids: CASSLSTGYDEQFF. The DNA for the CDR3 is TGCGCCAGCAGCCTGTCGACAGGGTACGATGAGCAGTTCTTC.

The CDR3 sequence: CASSSQWEQYF. The CDR3 DNA is TGTGCCAGCAGCTCCCAATGGGAGCAGTACTTC. The genes are TRBV11-2 and TRBJ2-7; no clear D. Trimming shortened V by 4 bases and J by 7 bases, and 8 bases separated the two germline ends. This CDR3 spans 11 amino acids. CDR1 and CDR2 (germline): SGHAT, FQNNGV. The entire variable domain, with the rest obtained from reference TRBV11-2 and TRBJ2-7, is as follows: EAGVAQSPRYKIIEKRQSVAFWCNPISGHATLYWYQQILGQGPKLLIQFQNNGVVDDSQLPKDRFSAERLKGVDSTLKIQPAKLEDSAVYLCASSSQWEQYFGPGTRLTVT.

The rearrangement links TRBV5-4 to TRBJ2-7, with TRBD1 matching over 8 bases. The J segment lost 3 bases and the V segment lost 5 bases, leaving 13 bases of the junction unmatched. The germline V gene has CDR1 SGHNT and CDR2 YYREEE (reference sequence). This CDR3 has 16 amino acids. CDR3 in amino acids: CASSEVTGAIVYEQYF. As DNA, the CDR3 is TGTGCCAGCAGTGAAGTGACAGGGGCCATAGTCTACGAGCAGTACTTC.

The rearrangement uses TRBV7-9 and TRBJ2-7; D is perhaps TRBD1 (6 bases). V was trimmed by 5 bases and J by 1 base, leaving 12 bases between them. The germline CDR1 and CDR2 sequences are SEHNR and FQNEAQ (reference sequence). This CDR3 has 14 amino acids. The CDR3 DNA sequence: TGTGCCAGCAGCCCACAGGGTCCTTCCTACGAGCAGTACTTC. Residues: CASSPQGPSYEQYF.

The gene calls are TRBV2 and TRBJ1-3; D is unresolved. CDR1 and CDR2 from the germline V gene are SNHLY and FYNNEI. This CDR3 region has 15 residues. Trimming left V 1 base short and J 0 bases short, with 7 bases between. The CDR3 coding sequence is TGTGCCAGCAGTGAAGACACCTTCTCTGGAAACACCATATATTTT. It codes for CASSEDTFSGNTIYF. Drawing the rest from reference TRBV2 and TRBJ1-3, the complete variable domain is EPEVTQTPSHQVTQMGQEVILRCVPISNHLYFYWYRQILGQKVEFLVSFYNNEISEKSEIFDDQFSVERPDGSNFTLKIRSTKLEDSAMYFCASSEDTFSGNTIYFGEGSWLTVV.

This clone was recorded only once. This rearrangement joins TRBV6-1 to TRBJ2-6; either TRBD1 or TRBD2 may supply D (5 bases each). There are 14 residues in the CDR3. Germline CDR1 is MNHNS and CDR2 is SASEGT. V lost 3 bases and J 3 bases, leaving 6 bases between the germline ends. The DNA for the CDR3 is TGTGCCAGCAGTGAGGGGGTTGGGGCCAACGTCCTGACTTTC. Translating gives CASSEGVGANVLTF.

The rearrangement links TRBV27 to TRBJ2-5; tentatively, D is TRBD1 (6 bases). V was pared by 0 bases and J by 5 bases, with 13 bases between. The CDR3 runs 15 residues. The germline CDR1 and CDR2 sequences are MNHEY and SMNVEV (reference sequence). In nucleotides, the CDR3 is TGTGCCAGCAGTTTATCATTCAGCAGGGGCGAGACCCAGTACTTC. This sequence encodes CASSLSFSRGETQYF.

The chain uses TRBV5-4 and TRBJ1-4, with D tentatively TRBD1 (5 bases). CDR1 SGHNT and CDR2 YYREEE come from the germline V gene (reference sequence). The CDR3 length is 13 residues. Trimming removed 4 bases at V and 10 bases at J, with 14 bases between. In DNA, the CDR3 is TGTGCCAGCAGCCCCCCGGGGCCCGGAAAACTGTTTTTT. Translated, it gives CASSPPGPGKLFF.

This chain connects TRBV19 to TRBJ1-5; possible D gene TRBD1, 6 bases. CDR3 length equals 18 residues. Deletions cut 5 bases from V and 1 base from J, with 21 bases between. Germline CDR1 and CDR2: LNHDA and SQIVND (reference sequence). The CDR3 DNA reads as TGTGCCAGTAGTCCCGGGGGGATACAGGGTTCCAGCAATCAGCCCCAGCATTTT. This gives the protein CASSPGGIQGSSNQPQHF.

As regards this clone: Other DNA variants within this sample encode the same CDR3. The chain uses TRBV27 and TRBJ2-2; TRBD1 aligns across 7 bases. Germline CDR1 and CDR2: MNHEY and SMNVEV (reference sequence). V was clipped by 3 bases and J by 7 bases; unmatched bases: 5. There are 14 residues in the CDR3. CDR3 sequence reads: CASSFDRVGGELFF. DNA of the CDR3: TGTGCCAGCAGTTTTGACAGGGTTGGCGGGGAGCTGTTTTTT.

This chain connects TRBV4-2 to TRBJ2-3; D is ambiguous. The V end lost 0 bases, the J end lost 5 bases, and 9 bases lay between the germline ends. The CDR3 totals 14 residues. CDR1 is LGHNA and CDR2 is YNFKEQ in the germline V gene. CDR3 coding DNA: TGTGCCAGCAGCCAAGATAGGGTCCTAGATACGCAGTATTTT. This encodes CASSQDRVLDTQYF.

The rearrangement joins TRBV7-9 to TRBJ2-5; D unresolved. Gene TRBJ2-7 matches the end of the DNA better, so the J call may be wrong. From germline, CDR1 is SEHNR and CDR2 FQNEAQ (reference sequence). The CDR3 length is 13 residues. The CDR3 coding sequence is TGTGCCAGCAGCCTCCGACAAGACTACGAGCAGTACTTC. Amino acid sequence: CASSLRQDYEQYF.

The rearrangement joins TRBV7-9 to TRBJ2-7, with a tentative D call TRBD2 (5 bases). Per germline, CDR1 SEHNR and CDR2 FQNEAQ (reference sequence). Trimming took 5 bases from V and 5 from J, leaving 19 bases between them. The CDR3 contains 15 residues. The CDR3 loop reads CASSDTPWGAHEQYF. CDR3 in DNA: TGTGCCAGCAGCGACACCCCCTGGGGAGCTCACGAGCAGTACTTC.

The chain has TRBV19 and TRBJ2-1; 8 positions agree with TRBD2. Unmatched junction bases numbered 10, after V lost 2 bases and J lost 7 bases. CDR3 size: 16 residues. CDR1 LNHDA and CDR2 SQIVND come from the germline V gene (reference sequence). CDR3: CASSILPGLVNNEQFF. The CDR3 coding sequence is TGTGCCAGTAGTATACTTCCGGGACTAGTGAATAATGAGCAGTTCTTC.

This chain connects TRBV30 to TRBJ1-2; a weak D match, TRBD1 (5 bases). V gave up 2 bases and J gave up 0 bases, with 13 bases separating them. The CDR3 totals 15 residues. Per the germline V gene, CDR1 is GTSNPN and CDR2 is SVGIG (reference sequence). The DNA for the CDR3 is TGTGCCTGGAGTTTCCGGGGGAGGACTAACTATGGCTACACCTTC. Protein product: CAWSFRGRTNYGYTF.

V gene TRBV2 combines with J gene TRBJ2-1; 14 bases match TRBD2. There are 17 residues in the CDR3. After removal of 8 bases from V and 2 bases from J, the junction contained 8 bases not matched to a gene. Germline V gene data show CDR1 as SNHLY and CDR2 as FYNNEI. The CDR3 sequence: CASSLGLAGEAYNEQFF. The CDR3 bases are TGTGCCAGCTCCCTGGGACTAGCGGGAGAGGCCTACAATGAGCAGTTCTTC.

CDR3 in amino acids: CASSHELGLPGDQPQHF. The DNA for the CDR3 is TGCGCCAGCAGCCACGAGCTTGGACTCCCCGGGGATCAGCCCCAGCATTTT. The genes are TRBV4-1 and TRBJ1-5; D remains ambiguous. The CDR3 is made up of 17 amino acids. Trimming removed 3 bases at V and 5 bases at J, with 20 bases between. CDR1 is MGHRA, CDR2 YSYEKL, per germline.